A selection of T cell receptor beta chains follows, all from one sample in a study of T cell responses to AZD1222 COVID-19 vaccine. This table comes from immunoSEQ multiplex PCR, and its TCRdb copy is limited to in-frame clones, with some not included. The table lists 110,000 to 150,000 clones, around 92% of them singletons. The specimen was peripheral blood, collected after recovery from COVID-19. Every receptor here comes from an adult who had recovered from COVID-19. CDR3s include the opening cysteine and the closing phenylalanine or tryptophan. Each record gives: D gene, V gene, CDR3 protein. The D gene is left open where the match is weak.

D: TRBD2; V: TRBV4-1; CDR3: CASSQRTSGRTNTGELFF
D: -; V: TRBV9; CDR3: CASSGGTVPYEQYF
D: -; V: TRBV2; CDR3: CASTSQVGREAFF
D: TRBD2; V: TRBV5-4; CDR3: CASSLLTSGVTDTQYF
D: -; V: TRBV27; CDR3: CASRGPRQPQHF
D: -; V: TRBV5-1; CDR3: CASSAGVGTDTQYF
D: -; V: TRBV7-3; CDR3: CASSLDRSTDTQYF
D: TRBD2; V: TRBV5-1; CDR3: CASSLAPQGGLNTGELFF
D: TRBD1; V: TRBV5-1; CDR3: CASSLARDRKNEKLFF
D: -; V: TRBV29-1; CDR3: CSVRQSGANVLTF
D: TRBD2; V: TRBV28; CDR3: CASTPGGAASYEQYF
D: TRBD1; V: TRBV5-1; CDR3: CASSLGTGLGDTQYF
D: -; V: TRBV2; CDR3: CASSAGHNQPQHF
D: -; V: TRBV4-1; CDR3: CASSQEWQWSNQPQHF